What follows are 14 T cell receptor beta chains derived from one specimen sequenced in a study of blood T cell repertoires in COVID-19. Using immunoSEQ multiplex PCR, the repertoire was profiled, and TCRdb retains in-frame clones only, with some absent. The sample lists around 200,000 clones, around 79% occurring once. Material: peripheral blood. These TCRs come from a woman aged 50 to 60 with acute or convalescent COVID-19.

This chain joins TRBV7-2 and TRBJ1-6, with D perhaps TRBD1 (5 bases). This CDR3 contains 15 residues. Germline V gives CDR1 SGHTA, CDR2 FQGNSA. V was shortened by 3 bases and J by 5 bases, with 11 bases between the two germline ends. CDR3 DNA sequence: TGTGCCAGCAGCTTGGGGGGGGGAAATAATTCACCCCTCCACTTT. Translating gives CASSLGGGNNSPLHF.

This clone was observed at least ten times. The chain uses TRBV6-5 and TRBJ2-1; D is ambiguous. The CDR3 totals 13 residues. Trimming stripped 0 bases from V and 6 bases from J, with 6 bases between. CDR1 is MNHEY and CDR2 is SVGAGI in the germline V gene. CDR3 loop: CASSYSASNEQFF. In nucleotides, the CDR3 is TGTGCCAGCAGTTACTCGGCTTCCAATGAGCAGTTCTTC.

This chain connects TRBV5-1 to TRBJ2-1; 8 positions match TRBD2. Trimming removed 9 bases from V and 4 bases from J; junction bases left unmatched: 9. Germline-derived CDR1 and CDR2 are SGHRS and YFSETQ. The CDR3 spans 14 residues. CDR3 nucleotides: TGCGCCACCAACCGGGGGGGGGATTACAATGAGCAGTTCTTC. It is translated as CATNRGGDYNEQFF.

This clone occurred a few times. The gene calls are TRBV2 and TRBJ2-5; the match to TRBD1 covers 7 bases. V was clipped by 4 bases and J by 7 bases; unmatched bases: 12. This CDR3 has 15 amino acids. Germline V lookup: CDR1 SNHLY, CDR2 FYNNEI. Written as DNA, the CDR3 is TGTGCCAGCAGTGGACAGGGATGGCCTGTAGGGACCCAGTACTTC. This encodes CASSGQGWPVGTQYF.

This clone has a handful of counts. Here the CDR3 DNA reads TGTGCCAGCAGCCCCGGACAGGGTCCAGATACGCAGTATTTT. Translated, it gives CASSPGQGPDTQYF. The chain combines TRBV7-2 with TRBJ2-3; 8 bases fit TRBD1. With 5 bases clipped from V and 4 bases from J, the junction kept 5 bases outside the gene matches. From germline, CDR1 is SGHTA and CDR2 FQGNSA. This CDR3 contains 14 residues.

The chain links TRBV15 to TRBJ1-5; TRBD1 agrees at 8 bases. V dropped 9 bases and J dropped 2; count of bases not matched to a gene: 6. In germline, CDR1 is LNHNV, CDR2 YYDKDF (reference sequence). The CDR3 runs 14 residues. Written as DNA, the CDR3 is TGTGCCACTAGACCAGGGGGCGGCAATCAGCCCCAGCATTTT. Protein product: CATRPGGGNQPQHF.

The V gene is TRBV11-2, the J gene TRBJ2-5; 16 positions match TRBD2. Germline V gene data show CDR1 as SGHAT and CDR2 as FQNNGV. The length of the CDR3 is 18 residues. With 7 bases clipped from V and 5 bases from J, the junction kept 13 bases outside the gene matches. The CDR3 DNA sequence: TGTGCCAGCACCCCACCGGGACTAGCGGGAGGGCGGGTGGAGACCCAGTACTTC. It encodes CASTPPGLAGGRVETQYF.

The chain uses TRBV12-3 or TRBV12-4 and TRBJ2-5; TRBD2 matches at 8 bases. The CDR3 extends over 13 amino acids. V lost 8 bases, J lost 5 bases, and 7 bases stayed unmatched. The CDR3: CASSSGRAETQYF. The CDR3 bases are TGTGCCAGCTCCAGCGGGAGAGCGGAGACCCAGTACTTC.

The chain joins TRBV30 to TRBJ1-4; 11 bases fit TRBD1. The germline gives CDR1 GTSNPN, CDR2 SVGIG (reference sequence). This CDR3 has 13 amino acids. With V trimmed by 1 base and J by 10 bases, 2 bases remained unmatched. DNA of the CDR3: TGTGCCTGGAGTGGGGGACAGGGGGGAAAACTGTTTTTT. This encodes CAWSGGQGGKLFF.

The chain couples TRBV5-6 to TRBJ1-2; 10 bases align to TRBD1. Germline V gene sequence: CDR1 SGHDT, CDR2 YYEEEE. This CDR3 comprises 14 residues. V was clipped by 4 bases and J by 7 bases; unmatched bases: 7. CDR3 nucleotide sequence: TGTGCCAGCAGCCTGGGGACAGGGGCTTCTGGCTACACCTTC. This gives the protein CASSLGTGASGYTF.

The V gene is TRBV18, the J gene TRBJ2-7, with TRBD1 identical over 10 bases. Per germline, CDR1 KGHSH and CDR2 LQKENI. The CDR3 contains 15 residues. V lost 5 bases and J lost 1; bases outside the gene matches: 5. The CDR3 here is CASSSPGQGSYEQYF. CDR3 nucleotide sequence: TGTGCCAGCTCATCCCCGGGACAGGGGTCCTACGAGCAGTACTTC. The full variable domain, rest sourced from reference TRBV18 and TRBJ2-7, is NAGVMQNPRHLVRRRGQEARLRCSPMKGHSHVYWYRQLPEEGLKFMVYLQKENIIDESGMPKERFSAEFPKEGPSILRIQQVVRGDSAAYFCASSSPGQGSYEQYFGPGTRLTVT.

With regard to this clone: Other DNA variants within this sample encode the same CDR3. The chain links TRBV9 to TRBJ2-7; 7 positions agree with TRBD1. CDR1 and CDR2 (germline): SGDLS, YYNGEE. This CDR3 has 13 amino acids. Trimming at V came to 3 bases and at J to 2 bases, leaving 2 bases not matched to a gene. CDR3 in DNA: TGTGCCAGCAGCGCCCAGGGGGCCTACGAGCAGTACTTC. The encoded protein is CASSAQGAYEQYF. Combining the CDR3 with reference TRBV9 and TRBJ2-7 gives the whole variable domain DSGVTQTPKHLITATGQRVTLRCSPRSGDLSVYWYQQSLDQGLQFLIQYYNGEERAKGNILERFSAQQFPDLHSELNLSSLELGDSALYFCASSAQGAYEQYFGPGTRLTVT.

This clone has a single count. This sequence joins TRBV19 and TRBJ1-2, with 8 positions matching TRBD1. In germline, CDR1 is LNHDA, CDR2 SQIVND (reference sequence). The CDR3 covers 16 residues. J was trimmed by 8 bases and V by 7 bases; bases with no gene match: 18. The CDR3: CASIWSGGTLRRGYTF. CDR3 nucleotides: TGTGCCAGTATCTGGTCAGGGGGCACGCTTCGTCGGGGCTACACCTTC.

The CDR3 region has the DNA TGTGCCAGCAGAGGACTGAGGAACCCGCAAGAGACCCAGTACTTC. Translated, it gives CASRGLRNPQETQYF. The chain joins TRBV6-5 to TRBJ2-5, with D maybe TRBD2 (5 bases). The V end lost 6 bases, the J end lost 2 bases, and 16 bases lay between the germline ends. This CDR3 contains 15 residues. Germline V lookup: CDR1 MNHEY, CDR2 SVGAGI.